This T cell receptor beta chain derives from a study of cytomegalovirus exposure and HLA in healthy donors (dated 2017 in TCRdb). For the study in its entirety: In an earlier analysis of fewer than 750 of the donors, under 300 Gb of sequence data and 90 million to 130 million unique TCR beta sequences from about 180 million T cells were reported. An early release that covered fewer than 800 HLA-typed donors contained 300 to 350 gigabases of sequencing data and around 85 million unique TCR sequences. Of the roughly 400 genotyped donors, over 65% fell in the genetic ancestry cluster associated with self-reported Caucasian donors. The study aimed to test whether signatures of past pathogen exposure could be identified by cataloging public T cell receptors. The study used immunosequencing to profile the T cell repertoires of several hundred subjects and linked those repertoires to cytomegalovirus serostatus. In addition to the first cohort of 500 to 850 subjects, a separate validation cohort of 120 different subjects was used. The study combined high-throughput TCR immunosequencing, statistical association of individual TCRs with disease status, and machine learning to predict cytomegalovirus infection status. To study patterns of TCR occurrence, a later analysis re-analyzed previously published TCR beta repertoires from 600 to 750 donors and added high-resolution HLA genotyping. Rather than using new phenotypic data, the later analysis identified candidate immune exposures from TCR beta sequences and from how often those sequences occurred across donors. An earlier analysis of some 600 of the donors applied high-throughput TCR beta sequencing to assess whether each TCR beta V gene segment acted as functional or pseudogenic. Alongside the repertoire data, information on donor age, sex, ethnicity and CMV serostatus was compiled. A later genetic analysis used genome-wide SNP genotypes for about 55% of the 666 donors, treating that subset as a discovery cohort. All discovery cohort repertoires had been generated using a single sequencing platform. HLA typing included class I and class II loci at four-digit resolution. Typing coverage differed by locus: A, B, C, DRB1 and DQB1 were typed in roughly 620-640 donors, DQA1 in 500 to 550, DPA1 in around 580, and DPB1 in 400 to 480. Four or five DR-DQ haplotypes were handled as single units for association and clustering, since linkage in the cohort was strong. On average, around 230,000 unique TCR beta nucleotide sequences were sequenced per donor among 398 genotyped donors of the cohort, with about 17% of those sequences being non-productive. General conclusions and limits of the study: Presence/absence analyses assumed roughly uniform sequencing depth across donors, an assumption that may not hold. Correlated functional status among segregating V segments might reflect linkage disequilibrium, but an unknown experimental factor could not be ruled out. Because HLA typing was unavailable for some donors at each locus, only the typed subset was used in association tests. An earlier analysis of approximately 500 of the donors showed that most TCR beta V segments appeared in productive rearrangements either about 90% or about 30% of the time, which broadly matched IMGT annotations. Because the 87-base-pair reads could not distinguish some IMGT-functional V segments, including TRBV6-2 and TRBV6-3, those segments were excluded. A further reported finding was that TCR beta sequences accurately predicted the HLA-A and HLA-B alleles for most subjects in the first cohort. Most TCR sequences were observed very rarely across donors, whereas some public TCRs were present in many individuals. An association between a missense DCLRE1C variant and V-gene and J-gene trimming of TCR beta chains was found in a later genetic analysis and replicated in an independent cohort. A few of the identified cytomegalovirus-associated TCR beta chains were confirmed in vitro to be specific for cytomegalovirus antigens. The authors suggested that the approach could potentially be generalized to other disease states and immunological phenotypes. According to a later analysis, TCR association rates differed among HLA loci, with DRB1 alleles showing the most associated TCRs and HLA-C alleles showing the fewest. The study listed 164 TCR beta chains as associated with cytomegalovirus. Seventeen rarely observed V segments, including chromosome 9 orphons, were excluded from the earlier analysis of approximately 500 of the donors because counts were too low. In a later genetic analysis, fewer N-insertions in productive TCRs were reported among donors in an Asian-associated ancestry cluster than the approximately 670-donor mean. This cohort had only TCR beta chains sequenced, and the lack of alpha or paired-chain data limited which features could be detected. In a later analysis, HLA-associated TCR beta chains showed more clonal expansion and lower generation probabilities than non-associated chains that were equally common. When HLA alleles, especially DR and DQ, strongly co-occurred, attributing TCR associations to individual alleles was difficult. The sequencing pipeline was judged likely to have produced a cluster of highly shared sequence variants as a technical artifact. A later analysis associated 15,000 or so TCR beta sequences with specific HLA alleles at a false discovery rate of 0.05. According to a later analysis, parvovirus B19, influenza, CMV and Epstein-Barr virus appeared linked to several top co-occurrence clusters. In a later analysis, most CMV-associated TCR beta chains were found to appear HLA-restricted, with HLA associations seemingly driven largely by CMV exposure. Immune exposure information for the cohort was limited to CMV serostatus. The classifier was reported to diagnose cytomegalovirus status with high specificity and sensitivity in both the original and validation cohorts.

In total, over 600 healthy bone marrow donors made up the cohort. At the time of sampling, every cohort member was nominally healthy, though immune exposures that went unrecorded were likely present. The donor was CMV seropositive and belonged to the group of a few hundred seropositive cohort members. Every donor gave a peripheral blood sample, and the peripheral blood mononuclear cells from that sample were used for TCR beta sequencing. Genomic DNA extraction from the blood cell samples was performed with the Qiagen DNeasy Blood Extraction Kit. With respect to this clone: It has no known antigen specificity. The sample holds no much larger clone one base away, and base qualities are not on file.

Receptor libraries were prepared by the immunoSEQ multiplex PCR assay. For the multiplex PCR, a mixture combining 60 forward primers for TCR Vbeta segments and 13 reverse primers for TCR Jbeta segments was used. The CDR3 region of rearranged TCR beta genes was amplified from genomic DNA with a multiplex PCR assay. The amplified TCR beta libraries were sequenced on the Illumina HiSeq System as 87-base-pair reads. The original methods were these. A later analysis counted about 82 million unique TCR beta chains across the 690 or so repertoires, and around 12 million of these chains were shared by at least two donors. A nearest-neighbor algorithm error-corrected the raw reads and collapsed the reads into unique sequences, merging closely related sequences to remove PCR and sequencing errors. To assign V, D and J gene segments, CDR3 sequences were aligned to IMGT reference sequences. For a sequence to be retained, at least a six-nucleotide match to both a V gene segment and a J gene segment was required. Rearrangements were classified as productive when the CDR3 lacked stop codons and remained in frame with V and J, and all other rearrangements were classified as non-productive. Following IMGT convention, CDR3 was defined as the stretch from the second conserved V-encoded cysteine to the conserved J-encoded phenylalanine. In an earlier analysis of approximately 500 of the donors, sequences lacking an unambiguous match to a single V gene segment were excluded. An earlier analysis of 587 of the donors called V segments functional above 56.7% productive rearrangements and segregating when the between-donor standard deviation exceeded 5%. A statistical classification framework was built to diagnose cytomegalovirus status from the catalog of TCR beta chain sequences. In a later analysis, TCR nucleotide sequences were compared against IMGT/GENE-DB human TR gene sequences so that V and J genes could be assigned. The TCRdist pipeline was used in a later analysis to assign CDR3 sequences and most-parsimonious VDJ recombination scenarios. A later analysis defined each TCR beta chain by its CDR3 amino acid sequence plus V-gene family, and excluded reads lacking a unique V-gene family. A later analysis removed over 500 highly shared, low-generation-probability nucleotide sequences to deal with suspected cross-contamination and a sequencing artifact. For each public chain, a later analysis derived a clonal expansion index from normalized ranks of inferred template counts within each repertoire. In a later analysis, generation probabilities were computed with a VDJ recombination model fitted to out-of-frame rearrangements, and the resulting probabilities were checked against IGoR. In a later analysis, TCR-TCR, TCR-HLA and TCR-CMV co-occurrence was scored with hypergeometric tests, and a repertoire-size bias correction was applied to TCR pairs. False discovery rates were estimated in a later analysis by permuting HLA or CMV assignments 20 times. A later analysis grouped co-occurring TCRs with DBSCAN, adding TCRdist sequence similarity when clustering within HLA-allele-positive subsets. Repertoires with fewer than 30,000 or more than 120,000 public chains were left out of co-occurrence clustering, as were five repertoires with anomalous nucleotide sharing. Sourced from immuneACCESS, this table was stored by TCRdb with only in-frame sequences that have V and J called. A share of the clones is absent; for the studies checked, an unresolved V gene accounts for under half, and the remainder has no known explanation. V and J calls and clone size are those listed in that table; D and trimming were worked out from the DNA. The sample table lists approximately 88,000 clones, around four fifths of them with a count of one. Roughly 7.3% of the sample comes from the top ten.

As encoded in the germline V gene (reference sequence), CDR1 is MNHNY while CDR2 is SVGAGI. A distance of 11 bases separates the germline ends of V and J, which lose 5 bases and 6 bases respectively. There are 12 amino acids in the CDR3, from cysteine to phenylalanine inclusive. Of the read, only the CDR3 DNA is kept; its 36 bases are in frame from base 1. The receptor was derived from a man aged 50 to 60 in good health and CMV-seropositive. Sequencing was carried out using PBMCs. The chain was built from TRBV6-6 and TRBJ2-7; the D gene is unclear. At the DNA level, the sequence is TGTGCCAGCAGTCGCCGTACATTCGAGCAGTACTTC. Protein translation: CASSRRTFEQYF.